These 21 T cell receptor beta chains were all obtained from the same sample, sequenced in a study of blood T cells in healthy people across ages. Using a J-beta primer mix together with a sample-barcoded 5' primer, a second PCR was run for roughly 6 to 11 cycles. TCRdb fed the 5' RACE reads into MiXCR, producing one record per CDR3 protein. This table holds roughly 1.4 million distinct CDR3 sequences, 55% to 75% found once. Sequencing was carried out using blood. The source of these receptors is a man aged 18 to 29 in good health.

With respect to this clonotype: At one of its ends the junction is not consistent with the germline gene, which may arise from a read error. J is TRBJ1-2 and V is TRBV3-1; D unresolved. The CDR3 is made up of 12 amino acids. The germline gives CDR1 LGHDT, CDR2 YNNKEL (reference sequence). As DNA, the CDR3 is TGTGTCAGCAGCCAAGACCACCTAGGCTACACCTTC. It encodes CVSSQDHLGYTF. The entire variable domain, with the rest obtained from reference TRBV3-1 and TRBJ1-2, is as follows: DTAVSQTPKYLVTQMGNDKSIKCEQNLGHDTMYWYKQDSKKFLKIMFSYNNKELIINETVPNRFSPKSPDKAHLNLHINSLELGDSAVYFCVSSQDHLGYTFGSGTRLTVV.

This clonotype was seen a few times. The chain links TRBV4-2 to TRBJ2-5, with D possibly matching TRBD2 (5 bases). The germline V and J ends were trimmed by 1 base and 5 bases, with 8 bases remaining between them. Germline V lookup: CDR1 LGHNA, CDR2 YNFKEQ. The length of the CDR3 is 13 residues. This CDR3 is CASSQGLMETQYF. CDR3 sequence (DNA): TGTGCCAGCAGCCAAGGACTAATGGAGACCCAGTACTTC.

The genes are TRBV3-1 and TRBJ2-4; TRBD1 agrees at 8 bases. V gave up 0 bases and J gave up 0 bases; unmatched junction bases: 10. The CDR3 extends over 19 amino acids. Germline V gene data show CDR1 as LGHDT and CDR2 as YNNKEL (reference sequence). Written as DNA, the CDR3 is TGTGCCAGCAGCCAAGACAGGGGGCGGAACGATTTAGCCAAAAACATTCAGTACTTC. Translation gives CASSQDRGRNDLAKNIQYF.

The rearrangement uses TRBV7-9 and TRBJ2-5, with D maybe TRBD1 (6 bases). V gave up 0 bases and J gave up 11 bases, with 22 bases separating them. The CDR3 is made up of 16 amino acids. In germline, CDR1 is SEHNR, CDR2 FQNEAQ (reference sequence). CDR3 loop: CASSLAVRGPYNEQYF. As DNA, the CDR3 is TGTGCCAGCAGCTTAGCTGTCAGGGGCCCGTACAATGAGCAGTACTTC.

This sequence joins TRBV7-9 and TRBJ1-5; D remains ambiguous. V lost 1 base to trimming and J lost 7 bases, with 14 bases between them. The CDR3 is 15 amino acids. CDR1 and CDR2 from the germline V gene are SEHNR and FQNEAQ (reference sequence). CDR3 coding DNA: TGTGCCAGCAGCTTAGGGCCCGGGGTTCTCCAGCCCCAGCATTTT. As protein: CASSLGPGVLQPQHF.

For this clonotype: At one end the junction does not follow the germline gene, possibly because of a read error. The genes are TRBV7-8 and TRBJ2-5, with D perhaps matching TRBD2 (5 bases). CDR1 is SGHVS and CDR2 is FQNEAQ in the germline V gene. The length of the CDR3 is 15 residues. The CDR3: CASGFNGPTGETQYF. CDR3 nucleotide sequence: TGTGCCAGCGGCTTTAACGGACCAACGGGGGAGACCCAGTACTTC.

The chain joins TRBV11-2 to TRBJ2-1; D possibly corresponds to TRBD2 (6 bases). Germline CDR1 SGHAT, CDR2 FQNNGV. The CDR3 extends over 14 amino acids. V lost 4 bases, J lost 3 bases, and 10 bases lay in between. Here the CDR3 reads CASSSGTRYNEQFF. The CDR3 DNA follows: TGTGCCAGCAGCTCAGGGACTCGCTACAATGAGCAGTTCTTC.

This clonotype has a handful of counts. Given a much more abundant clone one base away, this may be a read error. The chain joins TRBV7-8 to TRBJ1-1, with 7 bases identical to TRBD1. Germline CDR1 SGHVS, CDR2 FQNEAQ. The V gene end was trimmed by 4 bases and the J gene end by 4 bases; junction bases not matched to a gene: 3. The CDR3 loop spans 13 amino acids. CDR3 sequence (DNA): TGTGCCAGCAGCTCGACAGGGATCACTGAAGCTTTCTTT. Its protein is CASSSTGITEAFF.

This CDR3 reads CASSSAGQNTEAFF. CDR3 nucleotides: TGTGCCAGCAGTTCAGCAGGGCAGAACACTGAAGCTTTCTTT. V and J are TRBV6-6 and TRBJ1-1; a possible D gene is TRBD1 (5 bases). Trimming removed 4 bases from V and 1 base from J, with 10 bases in between. CDR1 is MNHNY and CDR2 is SVGAGI in the germline V gene (reference sequence). This CDR3 contains 14 residues.

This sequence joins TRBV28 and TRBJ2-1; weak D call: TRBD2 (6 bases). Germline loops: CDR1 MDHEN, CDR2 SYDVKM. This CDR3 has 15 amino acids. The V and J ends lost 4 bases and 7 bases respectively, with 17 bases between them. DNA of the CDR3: TGTGCCAGCAGTTCGGTGAGTGGAGGGGCGAATGAGCAGTTCTTC. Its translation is CASSSVSGGANEQFF.

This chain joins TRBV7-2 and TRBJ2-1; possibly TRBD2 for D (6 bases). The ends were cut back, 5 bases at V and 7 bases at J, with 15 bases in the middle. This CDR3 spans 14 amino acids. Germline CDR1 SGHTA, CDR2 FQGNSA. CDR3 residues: CASSTGPRGNEQFF. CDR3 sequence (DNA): TGTGCCAGCAGCACGGGCCCTCGGGGGAATGAGCAGTTCTTC.

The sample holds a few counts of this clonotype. The CDR3 coding sequence is TGCAGTGCTAGCCCCCCGACAGGGCCTAGCACTGAAGCTTTCTTT. Translated: CSASPPTGPSTEAFF. The chain uses TRBV20-1 and TRBJ1-1, with 7 nucleotides matching TRBD1. The CDR3 sequence is 15 residues long. J was trimmed by 4 bases and V by 3 bases; bases with no gene match: 11. Germline loops: CDR1 DFQATT, CDR2 SNEGSKA (reference sequence).

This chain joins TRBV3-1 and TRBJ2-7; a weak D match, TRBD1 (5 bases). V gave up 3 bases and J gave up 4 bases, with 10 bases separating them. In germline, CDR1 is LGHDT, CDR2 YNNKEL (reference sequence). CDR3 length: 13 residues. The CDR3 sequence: CASSHGGAYEQYF. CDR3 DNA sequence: TGTGCCAGCAGCCATGGTGGGGCGTACGAGCAGTACTTC.

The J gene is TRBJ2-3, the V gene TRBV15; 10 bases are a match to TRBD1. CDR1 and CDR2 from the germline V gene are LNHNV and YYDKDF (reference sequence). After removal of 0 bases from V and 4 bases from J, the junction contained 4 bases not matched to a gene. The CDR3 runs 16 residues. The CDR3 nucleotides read TGTGCCACCAGCAGAGATCCAGGGACAGGGGCAGATACGCAGTATTTT. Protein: CATSRDPGTGADTQYF.

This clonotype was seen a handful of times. The chain's CDR3 is CASSYPDSYEQYF. The CDR3 DNA reads as TGTGCCAGCAGTTACCCGGACAGTTACGAGCAGTACTTC. The chain recombines TRBV6-2 or TRBV6-3 with TRBJ2-7; perhaps TRBD1 as D (6 bases). This CDR3 has 13 amino acids. The V gene lost 2 bases and the J gene lost 4 bases, with 9 bases spanning the gap. CDR1 MNHEY and CDR2 SVGEGT come from the germline V gene.

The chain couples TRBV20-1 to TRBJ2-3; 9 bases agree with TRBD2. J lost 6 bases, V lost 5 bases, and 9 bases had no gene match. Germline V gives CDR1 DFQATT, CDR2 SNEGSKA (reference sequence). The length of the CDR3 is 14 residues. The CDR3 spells CSAPAGGRMDTQYF. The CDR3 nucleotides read TGCAGTGCTCCGGCGGGAGGGAGGATGGATACGCAGTATTTT.

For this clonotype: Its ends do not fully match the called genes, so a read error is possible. Here the CDR3 reads CASSQDLRSGANVPTF. The CDR3 DNA sequence: TGCGCCAGCAGCCAAGATTTGCGCTCTGGGGCCAACGTCCCGACTTTC. V gene TRBV4-3 combines with J gene TRBJ2-6; D possibly corresponds to TRBD1 (5 bases). This CDR3 has 16 amino acids. CDR1 is LGHNA, CDR2 YSLEER, per germline.

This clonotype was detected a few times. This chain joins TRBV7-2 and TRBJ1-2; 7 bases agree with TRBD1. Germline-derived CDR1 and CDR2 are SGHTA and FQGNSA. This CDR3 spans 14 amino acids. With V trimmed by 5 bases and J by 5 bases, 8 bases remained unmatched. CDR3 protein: CASSPRQGEYGYTF. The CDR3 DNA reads TGTGCCAGCAGCCCTCGGCAGGGGGAGTATGGCTACACCTTC.

The DNA for the CDR3 is TGCAGTGCTGTAACTAGTAACTCCTACGAGCAGTACTTC. Protein: CSAVTSNSYEQYF. J is TRBJ2-7 and V is TRBV20-1; the D gene is possibly TRBD2 (5 bases). The germline gives CDR1 DFQATT, CDR2 SNEGSKA (reference sequence). This CDR3 is 13 amino acids long. Trimming cost V 5 bases and J 0 bases, with 11 bases left between them.

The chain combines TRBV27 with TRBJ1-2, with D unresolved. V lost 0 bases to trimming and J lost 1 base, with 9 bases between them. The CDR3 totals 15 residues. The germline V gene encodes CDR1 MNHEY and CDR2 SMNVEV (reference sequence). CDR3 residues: CASSLSGVVNYGYTF. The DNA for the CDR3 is TGTGCCAGCAGTTTATCTGGAGTCGTTAACTATGGCTACACCTTC.

The CDR3 loop is CASSLRDSEETQYF. CDR3 in DNA: TGTGCCAGCAGTTTACGGGACTCGGAAGAGACCCAGTACTTC. The rearrangement uses TRBV27 and TRBJ2-5; D is possibly TRBD2 (6 bases). CDR3 length equals 14 residues. Germline assignment: CDR1 MNHEY and CDR2 SMNVEV (reference sequence). Trimming took off 2 bases at V and 3 bases at J, with 10 bases between the two ends.